This T cell receptor (beta chain) emerged from a study of long-term antiretroviral therapy in people with HIV. The study's findings and limits: HIV repertoires had narrower CDR3 length ranges than controls. Pre-ART clonal expansions dominated every time point's repertoire.

The immunoSEQ assay was v3.0, run at survey level. In sequencing, about 40,000-55,000 T-cell genomes per sample were targeted. The method was immunoSEQ multiplex PCR; TCRdb's version includes in-frame clones alone and lacks a portion of them. This sample has 30,000 or so clones, with roughly 90% found just once. This CDR3 is built from 15 residues. CDR1 and CDR2 (germline): LNHDA, SQIVND (reference sequence). Trimming stripped 5 bases from V and 2 bases from J, with 16 bases between. A note on this clone: What it binds is not known.

This specimen consisted of unsorted PBMCs, obtained 0.5 years after starting antiretroviral therapy. This chain links TRBV19 with TRBJ2-7; a possible D gene is TRBD2 (6 bases). The origin of this receptor is a young woman with HIV. The CDR3 DNA reads as TGTGCCAGTAGTCAACAGGTTGGGGGGACCTACGAGCAGTACTTC. Its translation is CASSQQVGGTYEQYF.